This TCR beta chain was observed in a study of blood T cell repertoires in COVID-19. Study as a whole: Acute and convalescent COVID-19 samples came from the United States, Italy and Spain. In each case, the material was cDNA or gDNA derived from T cells, B-cell-depleted T cells, or PBMCs.

This clone was observed once. Profiled with immunoSEQ multiplex PCR; TCRdb holds only in-frame clones, not every one. The table has 50,000 to 60,000 clones, around 82% seen once. The germline CDR1 and CDR2 sequences are LNHDA and SQIVND (reference sequence). The trim removed 5 bases at V and 8 bases at J, leaving 14 bases unmatched. This CDR3 contains 16 residues. V is TRBV19 and J is TRBJ2-3; 9 bases map to TRBD1. The specimen sequenced was peripheral blood. The source is a woman older than 75 with COVID-19, enrolled during active disease. The CDR3: CASSPRSGTGSGTQYF. In nucleotides, the CDR3 is TGTGCCAGTAGTCCTCGCTCCGGGACAGGGTCCGGTACGCAGTATTTT.